The 22 T cell receptor beta chains below all came from one sample that was sequenced in a study of cytomegalovirus exposure and HLA in healthy donors. The PCR used 60 Vbeta and 13 Jbeta primers. Produced via immunoSEQ multiplex PCR; TCRdb's table is partial and in-frame only. The sample consists of about 110,000 clones, roughly 70% of them appearing once. The sequenced sample was PBMCs. The receptor source for this set is a male donor in good health and CMV-seropositive.

This clone was seen a handful of times. The chain joins TRBV15 to TRBJ1-1; D perhaps matches TRBD1 (6 bases). There are 15 residues in the CDR3. The germline V gene encodes CDR1 LNHNV and CDR2 YYDKDF (reference sequence). Trimming removed 3 bases at V and 5 bases at J, with 16 bases between. CDR3 sequence: CATSSPFGRGTEAFF. The CDR3 region has the DNA TGTGCCACCAGCAGCCCCTTTGGGAGGGGGACTGAAGCTTTCTTT.

The chain links TRBV25-1 to TRBJ2-5, with TRBD1 identical over 7 bases. V was pared by 3 bases and J by 1 base, with 5 bases of the junction left unmatched. The CDR3 covers 15 residues. CDR1 and CDR2 from the germline V gene are MGHDK and SYGVNS. CDR3 DNA: TGTGCCAGCAGTGACGTGACAGGGACCCAAGAGACCCAGTACTTC. Its translation: CASSDVTGTQETQYF.

This rearrangement joins TRBV19 to TRBJ2-2, with 7 bases fitting TRBD2. The CDR3 is made up of 16 amino acids. With V trimmed by 7 bases and J by 2 bases, 10 bases remained unmatched. CDR1 is LNHDA and CDR2 is SQIVND in the germline V gene (reference sequence). The CDR3 DNA reads TGTGCCAGTACCACAAGGGGACTACTTAACACCGGGGAGCTGTTTTTT. Its protein is CASTTRGLLNTGELFF. The full variable domain, with the rest looked up from reference TRBV19 and TRBJ2-2, is DGGITQSPKYLFRKEGQNVTLSCEQNLNHDAMYWYRQDPGQGLRLIYYSQIVNDFQKGDIAEGYSVSREKKESFPLTVTSAQKNPTAFYLCASTTRGLLNTGELFFGEGSRLTVL.

This chain links TRBV7-6 with TRBJ2-1; 10 nucleotides match TRBD1. The CDR3 sequence is 16 residues long. Losses at the gene ends were 3 bases for V and 6 bases for J; bases not matched to a gene: 8. Germline CDR1 reads SGHVS; CDR2 reads FNYEAQ. The CDR3 here is CASSFGGTGAFNEQFF. CDR3 coding DNA: TGTGCCAGCAGCTTCGGGGGGACAGGGGCTTTCAATGAGCAGTTCTTC.

The chain carries TRBV9 and TRBJ1-6, with 7 bases matching TRBD1. Germline V gene lookup returns CDR1 SGDLS and CDR2 YYNGEE. CDR3 size: 15 residues. Trimming removed 3 bases from V and 6 bases from J; junction bases left unmatched: 6. The CDR3 sequence: CASSETTGRNSPLHF. CDR3 bases: TGTGCCAGCAGCGAAACGACAGGGCGTAATTCACCCCTCCACTTT.

V is TRBV7-9 and J is TRBJ2-7; 12 bases match TRBD2. Germline V gene data show CDR1 as SEHNR and CDR2 as FQNEAQ (reference sequence). The CDR3 sequence is 15 residues long. After removal of 5 bases from V and 2 bases from J, the junction contained 4 bases not matched to a gene. CDR3 nucleotides: TGTGCCAGCAGCCGGTCTAGCGGGGGGGCCTACGAGCAGTACTTC. This translates into CASSRSSGGAYEQYF.

J is TRBJ1-2 and V is TRBV21-1; TRBD1 is the table's D call, not checked against the DNA. TRBV21-1 represents a pseudogene. The CDR3 runs to 16 residues. The CDR3 sequence is CASSKKDSTSNYGYTF. CDR3 coding DNA: TGTGCCAGCAGCAAAAAGGACAGTACTTCTAACTATGGCTACACCTTC.

About this clone: One junction end does not reproduce the germline sequence, and a read error may be involved. The chain is built from TRBV28 and TRBJ1-5, with D unclear. Germline lookup yields CDR1 MDHEN and CDR2 SYDVKM. The CDR3 has 14 residues. The chain's CDR3 is CASRLGGYNQPQNF. CDR3 DNA: TGTGCCAGCAGACTGGGCGGGTACAATCAGCCCCAGAATTTT.

In nucleotides, the CDR3 is TGTGCCAGCAGATGGACTAGCGGGAGGGCCTATCACGAGCAGTACTTC. Residues: CASRWTSGRAYHEQYF. The chain has TRBV28 and TRBJ2-7; TRBD2 agrees at 15 bases. From germline, CDR1 is MDHEN and CDR2 SYDVKM. Unmatched junction bases numbered 8, after V lost 6 bases and J lost 5 bases. The CDR3 has 16 residues.

V gene TRBV9 combines with J gene TRBJ2-3; 8 nucleotides align to TRBD2. Germline CDR1 and CDR2: SGDLS and YYNGEE. V was pared by 0 bases and J by 4 bases, with 7 bases of the junction left unmatched. The length of the CDR3 is 16 residues. CDR3 DNA: TGTGCCAGCAGCGTAGCGGGCGGGACTAGAGCAGATACGCAGTATTTT. This gives the protein CASSVAGGTRADTQYF.

The V call is TRBV5-8, the J call TRBJ1-2, with 7 bases lining up with TRBD1. From germline, CDR1 is SGHTS and CDR2 YDEGEE. The junction had 13 bases not matched to a gene; V was cut back by 4 bases and J by 13 bases. The length of the CDR3 is 13 residues. The CDR3 DNA follows: TGTGCCAGCAGCCCTTGGGACAGCCAGACGAGCACCTTC. Its protein is CASSPWDSQTSTF. The complete variable domain, with remaining parts taken from reference TRBV5-8 and TRBJ1-2, reads EAGVTQSPTHLIKTRGQQATLRCSPISGHTSVYWYQQALGLGLQFLLWYDEGEERNRGNFPPRFSGRQFPNYSSELNVNALELEDSALYLCASSPWDSQTSTFGSGTRLTVV.

The V and J genes are TRBV7-9 and TRBJ1-5; 10 nucleotides align to TRBD1. J lost 2 bases, V lost 1 base, and 2 bases had no gene match. Looked up from germline, CDR1 is SEHNR and CDR2 is FQNEAQ (reference sequence). The CDR3 has 16 residues. The CDR3 bases are TGTGCCAGCAGCTTAGTCGGGACAGGGGGCAATCAGCCCCAGCATTTT. It specifies CASSLVGTGGNQPQHF.

This chain joins TRBV4-1 and TRBJ2-7; 10 bases are a match to TRBD2. The CDR3 covers 18 residues. The ends lost 1 base at V and 4 bases at J; junction bases unmatched: 13. The germline CDR1 and CDR2 sequences are MGHRA and YSYEKL. The CDR3 DNA reads TGCGCCAGCAGCCAAGGGCCTGGACTAGCGGCTGGTTTTTACGAGCAGTACTTC. It translates to CASSQGPGLAAGFYEQYF.

V is TRBV5-4 and J is TRBJ2-7; 8 bases are shared with TRBD2. Germline V lookup: CDR1 SGHNT, CDR2 YYREEE (reference sequence). The CDR3 is 14 amino acids. V dropped 0 bases and J dropped 6; count of bases not matched to a gene: 5. CDR3 nucleotide sequence: TGTGCCAGCAGCTTGGGCGGGGGGCCCCGCGAGCAGTACTTC. Protein product: CASSLGGGPREQYF.

The V call is TRBV11-2, the J call TRBJ2-7, with 8 bases that match TRBD1. CDR3 length equals 15 residues. The germline CDR1 and CDR2 sequences are SGHAT and FQNNGV. Trimming cost V 2 bases and J 2 bases; bases outside gene matches: 5. CDR3 sequence: CASSLTNRGAYEQYF. For the CDR3, the DNA is TGTGCCAGCAGCTTAACTAACAGGGGGGCCTACGAGCAGTACTTC. Based on the CDR3 plus reference TRBV11-2 and TRBJ2-7, the full variable domain is EAGVAQSPRYKIIEKRQSVAFWCNPISGHATLYWYQQILGQGPKLLIQFQNNGVVDDSQLPKDRFSAERLKGVDSTLKIQPAKLEDSAVYLCASSLTNRGAYEQYFGPGTRLTVT.

The chain has TRBV19 and TRBJ1-4; TRBD1 aligns across 7 bases. CDR3 size: 15 residues. Unmatched junction bases numbered 11, after V lost 3 bases and J lost 10 bases. Germline V CDR1 and CDR2: LNHDA, SQIVND (reference sequence). The CDR3 here is CASSIVEGAFGKLFF. DNA of the CDR3: TGTGCCAGTAGTATCGTTGAGGGGGCTTTCGGAAAACTGTTTTTT.

The genes are TRBV29-1 and TRBJ2-5; D gene uncertain. In germline, CDR1 is SQVTM, CDR2 ANQGSEA. This CDR3 contains 12 residues. The germline V and J ends were trimmed by 4 bases and 5 bases, with 11 bases remaining between them. The CDR3 DNA sequence: TGCAGCGTTGGCGACTCGCCGGAGACCCAGTACTTC. Its protein is CSVGDSPETQYF. Full variable domain (missing parts from reference TRBV29-1 and TRBJ2-5): SAVISQKPSRDICQRGTSLTIQCQVDSQVTMMFWYRQQPGQSLTLIATANQGSEATYESGFVIDKFPISRPNLTFSTLTVSNMSPEDSSIYLCSVGDSPETQYFGPGTRLLVL.

This clone has a single count. The chain has TRBV5-4 and TRBJ2-7; TRBD2 matches 15 bases. CDR1 and CDR2 (germline): SGHNT, YYREEE (reference sequence). The CDR3 is 17 amino acids. The J segment lost 2 bases and the V segment lost 3 bases, leaving 6 bases of the junction unmatched. The CDR3 nucleotides read TGTGCCAGCAGCTGGGGACTAGCGGGGGGTCGCCCCTACGAGCAGTACTTC. This translates into CASSWGLAGGRPYEQYF.

The chain recombines TRBV18 with TRBJ1-1, with 8 bases identical to TRBD1. The V gene's germline CDR1 is KGHSH and CDR2 LQKENI. V lost 0 bases to trimming and J lost 5 bases; unmatched junction nucleotides: 14. This CDR3 has 18 residues. The CDR3 DNA reads as TGTGCCAGCTCACCACCGAGACAGGGGATGAGGGTAGGAACTGAAGCTTTCTTT. It translates to CASSPPRQGMRVGTEAFF.

This clone was observed a handful of times. J is TRBJ1-1 and V is TRBV30; D is unresolved. The V end was cut by 4 bases, the J end by 3 bases, with 6 bases between. Germline CDR1 and CDR2: GTSNPN and SVGIG (reference sequence). The CDR3 totals 11 residues. Here the CDR3 reads CAWNIHTEAFF. CDR3 bases: TGTGCCTGGAATATTCACACTGAAGCTTTCTTT. Filled out from reference TRBV30 and TRBJ1-1, the complete variable domain reads SQTIHQWPATLVQPVGSPLSLECTVEGTSNPNLYWYRQAAGRGLQLLFYSVGIGQISSEVPQNLSASRPQDRQFILSSKKLLLSDSGFYLCAWNIHTEAFFGQGTRLTVV.

The chain couples TRBV5-4 to TRBJ2-5; maybe TRBD2 (7 bases). This CDR3 has 15 amino acids. Germline loops: CDR1 SGHNT, CDR2 YYREEE (reference sequence). With 4 bases removed from V and 4 bases from J, the gap between germline ends came to 17 bases. The CDR3 loop reads CASSGGGAGRETQYF. The CDR3 DNA is TGTGCCAGCAGCGGAGGGGGGGCCGGGAGAGAGACCCAGTACTTC.

The rearrangement joins TRBV19 to TRBJ1-5, with 7 positions matching TRBD1. Trimming cost V 1 base and J 5 bases; bases outside gene matches: 8. Germline lookup yields CDR1 LNHDA and CDR2 SQIVND (reference sequence). The CDR3 consists of 16 residues. CDR3 sequence reads: CASSIVDRDSDQPQHF. CDR3 DNA: TGTGCCAGTAGTATAGTGGACCGGGACAGCGATCAGCCCCAGCATTTT.